This TCR beta chain was documented in a study of T-cell memory formation after mild COVID-19. Study-wide background: TCR clusters were largely donor specific.

The germline V gene has CDR1 SGHAT and CDR2 FQNNGV. The CDR3 extends over 16 amino acids. The J segment lost 4 bases and the V segment lost 5 bases, leaving 14 bases of the junction unmatched. A single record per CDR3 protein comes from TCRdb applying MiXCR to the 5' RACE reads. The sample records approximately 350,000 distinct CDR3 sequences, 10% to 15% being singletons. The sample holds a few counts of this clonotype. The source is a young man who had mild COVID-19 (a few samples of this study predate the infection). Cell type and time point are not known. Material for sequencing was PBMCs or a T cell subset sorted from them (not recorded which). The V and J genes are TRBV11-2 and TRBJ2-7, with 7 bases fitting TRBD2. The CDR3 protein is CASSPRAGGKRYEQYF. The CDR3 region has the DNA TGTGCCAGCAGCCCTCGCGCCGGGGGGAAACGGTACGAGCAGTACTTC.